Presented here are 10 T cell receptor beta chains from one specimen sequenced in a study of CD8+CD57+ T cells in acquired aplastic anemia. Researchers used genomic DNA as the template to profile TCR beta VDJ and CDR3. TCRdb itself ran the reads through MiXCR, one entry per CDR3 protein. The sample contains 180,000 or so distinct CDR3 sequences, 46% of which appear only once. Sequencing was performed on sorted CD4+, CD8+, or CD8+CD57+ T cells (not recorded which) from PBMCs. The receptors shown here come from a human donor in good health.

The chain joins TRBV14 to TRBJ1-6; D possibly corresponds to TRBD1 (6 bases). The germline gives CDR1 SGHDN, CDR2 FVKESK. There are 14 residues in the CDR3. Trimming took 4 bases from V and 9 from J, leaving 13 bases between them. Written as DNA, the CDR3 is TGTGCCAGCAGCCGAAAGACGGGGGCTTCACCCCTCCACTTT. Translated: CASSRKTGASPLHF.

The chain links TRBV19 to TRBJ1-1, with D maybe TRBD1 (6 bases). V lost 3 bases, J lost 6 bases, and 11 bases lay in between. CDR1 is LNHDA and CDR2 is SQIVND in the germline V gene (reference sequence). The CDR3 length is 13 residues. The CDR3 bases are TGTGCCAGTAGTATCGGGGGGCTTCCTGAAGCTTTCTTT. This gives the protein CASSIGGLPEAFF.

This clonotype appeared many times. V gene TRBV11-2 combines with J gene TRBJ2-7; 8 bases map to TRBD2. The V gene end was trimmed by 2 bases and the J gene end by 4 bases; junction bases not matched to a gene: 7. The CDR3 length is 15 residues. Germline CDR1 and CDR2: SGHAT and FQNNGV. Here the CDR3 DNA reads TGTGCCAGCAGCTTACAAGCGGGAGCGCCTTACGAGCAGTACTTC. This encodes CASSLQAGAPYEQYF.

The rearrangement uses TRBV11-1 and TRBJ2-3; D is uncertain. CDR3 length: 15 amino acids. In germline, CDR1 is SGHAT, CDR2 FQDESV (reference sequence). Trimming took off 4 bases at V and 0 bases at J, with 11 bases between the two ends. CDR3 nucleotides: TGTGCCAGCAGCTCCCACGTAACTAGCACAGATACGCAGTATTTT. Translation: CASSSHVTSTDTQYF.

The V and J genes are TRBV7-9 and TRBJ1-2; D not certain. The germline V gene encodes CDR1 SEHNR and CDR2 FQNEAQ (reference sequence). The CDR3 runs 13 residues. Trimming stripped 3 bases from V and 1 base from J, with 6 bases between. The CDR3, as DNA: TGTGCCAGCAGCTTTGATCTTAACTATGGCTACACCTTC. Its protein product is CASSFDLNYGYTF.

This clonotype has just a few counts. The rearrangement links TRBV11-2 to TRBJ2-5; 7 bases agree with TRBD1. CDR3 size: 15 residues. With 1 base clipped from V and 5 bases from J, the junction kept 7 bases outside the gene matches. Germline values: CDR1 SGHAT, CDR2 FQNNGV. CDR3 coding DNA: TGTGCCAGCAGCTTAGCGCCAGGGGGTAGTGAGACCCAGTACTTC. It translates to CASSLAPGGSETQYF. The variable domain in full, with the rest retrieved from reference TRBV11-2 and TRBJ2-5, is EAGVAQSPRYKIIEKRQSVAFWCNPISGHATLYWYQQILGQGPKLLIQFQNNGVVDDSQLPKDRFSAERLKGVDSTLKIQPAKLEDSAVYLCASSLAPGGSETQYFGPGTRLLVL.

This chain connects TRBV19 to TRBJ2-7; D gene unclear. Between the trimmed V and J ends, which lost 5 bases and 0 bases, there was a span of 8 bases. Germline CDR1 reads LNHDA; CDR2 reads SQIVND (reference sequence). This CDR3 spans 13 amino acids. CDR3 protein: CASSRRNSYEQYF. DNA of the CDR3: TGTGCCAGTAGTCGACGGAACTCCTACGAGCAGTACTTC.

Concerning this clonotype itself: Given a much more abundant clone one base away, this may be a read error. The rearrangement joins TRBV12-3 or TRBV12-4 to TRBJ1-1; D unclear. With 6 bases removed from V and 4 bases from J, the gap between germline ends came to 15 bases. CDR3 length: 14 residues. The CDR3 nucleotides are TGTGCCAGCAGCCTAGGACTCCCGGGCACTGAAGCTTTCTTT. Its translation: CASSLGLPGTEAFF.

This chain joins TRBV24-1 and TRBJ1-1; D gene ambiguous. CDR1 and CDR2 (germline): KGHDR, SFDVKD. The CDR3 runs to 14 residues. The V and J ends lost 5 bases and 1 base respectively, with 10 bases between them. The CDR3 bases are TGTGCCACCAGTGCGTCGGACGGGAACACTGAAGCTTTCTTT. Its translation: CATSASDGNTEAFF.

This clonotype was seen ten or more times. The J gene is TRBJ2-7, the V gene TRBV28; D possibly corresponds to TRBD2 (6 bases). Between the trimmed V and J ends, which lost 3 bases and 2 bases, there was a span of 11 bases. This CDR3 region has 14 residues. CDR1 and CDR2 from the germline V gene are MDHEN and SYDVKM. The CDR3 DNA reads as TGTGCCAGCAGTTTGGGGGGATGGACCTACGAGCAGTACTTC. Protein: CASSLGGWTYEQYF.